The sequence of this T cell receptor (beta chain) was determined in a study of blood T cell repertoires in COVID-19. Sequencing used immunoSEQ multiplex PCR; TCRdb keeps in-frame clones, though not all of them. This repertoire shows under 200,000 clones, roughly 90% found once; its top ten account for 0.5% to 0.55%. Sequencing input: peripheral blood. The receptor was isolated from a man aged 45-65 years with acute or convalescent COVID-19.

Here the CDR3 DNA reads TGTGCCAGCAGCCAAACCCGGGGGGAGACCCAGTACTTC. It specifies CASSQTRGETQYF. The V call is TRBV3-1 (or the pseudogene TRBV3-2), the J call TRBJ2-5; possibly TRBD2 for D (6 bases). The CDR3 totals 13 residues. The germline V gene encodes CDR1 LGHDT and CDR2 YNNKEL (reference sequence). The V end was cut by 2 bases, the J end by 5 bases, with 9 bases between.